This T cell receptor beta chain was identified in a study of lymphopenia after photon versus proton radiotherapy. Study-wide results and limits: Under photons, naive T cells and diversity fell while effector/memory populations rose. After the lymphocyte nadir, photon-treated repertoires showed oligoclonal expansion, especially of CD8+ Temra cells. Post-nadir TCR diversity decline inversely tracked overall survival among those who died. Survival link was tested only in deceased patients; proton benefit remains a possibility.

For this clone: Its antigen is not identified.

The germline V gene has CDR1 SGHRS and CDR2 YFSETQ. V was pared by 5 bases and J by 0 bases, with 15 bases between. The CDR3 is 16 residues long. Data came from immunoSEQ multiplex PCR; TCRdb stores just in-frame clones and leaves some out. The profile shows around 70,000 clones, roughly 92% of them singletons. This clonotype was obtained from a woman in her thirties or forties with cholangiocarcinoma. Sequences were derived from peripheral blood, sampled from a patient treated with photon-based radiotherapy. The V gene is TRBV5-1, the J gene TRBJ1-5; D perhaps matches TRBD1 (6 bases). In DNA form, the CDR3 reads TGCGCCAGCAGTTTTGGGGGCCTAGGTAGCAATCAGCCCCAGCATTTT. Translation: CASSFGGLGSNQPQHF.